This TCR beta chain appears in the sequencing data of a study of T cell responses to AZD1222 COVID-19 vaccine. Germline lookup yields CDR1 SEHNR and CDR2 FQNEAQ (reference sequence). V was pared by 1 base and J by 5 bases, with 8 bases of the junction left unmatched. The length of the CDR3 is 16 residues. This clone was seen just once. Its antigen is not known. Study conclusions and caveats: Of spike-specific TCRs, nearly half reportedly target regions left unmutated in variants.

Measured with immunoSEQ multiplex PCR; TCRdb has only the in-frame clones, and not every one. The repertoire includes about 110,000 clones, roughly nine tenths of them detected once, and approximately 3.1% sits in the top ten. The specimen was peripheral blood, collected on day 0 of MenACWY control vaccination. V usage is TRBV7-9 and J usage is TRBJ2-3; TRBD2 agrees at 8 bases. The origin of this receptor is an adult in good health. DNA of the CDR3: TGTGCCAGCAGCTTAGAGGGCGGGGGGTCGAGAGATACGCAGTATTTT. Translation gives CASSLEGGGSRDTQYF.